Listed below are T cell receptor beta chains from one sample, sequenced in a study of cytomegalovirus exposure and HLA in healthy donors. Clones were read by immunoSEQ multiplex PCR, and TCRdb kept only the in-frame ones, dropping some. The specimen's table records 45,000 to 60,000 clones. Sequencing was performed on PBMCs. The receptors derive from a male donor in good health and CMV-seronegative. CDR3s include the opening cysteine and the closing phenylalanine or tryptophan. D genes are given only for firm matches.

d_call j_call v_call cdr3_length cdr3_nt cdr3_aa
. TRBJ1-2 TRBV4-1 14 TGCGCCAGCAGCCAGGACCTGGGGGGAGGCGGCTACACCTTC CASSQDLGGGGYTF
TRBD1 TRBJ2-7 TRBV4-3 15 TGCGCCAGCAGCCATTCCGGGACAGGGGAATACGAGCAGTACTTC CASSHSGTGEYEQYF
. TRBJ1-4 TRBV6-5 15 TGTGCCAGCAGGCCGAACAGGGTTGGGAGTGAAAAACTGTTTTTT CASRPNRVGSEKLFF
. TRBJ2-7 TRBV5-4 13 TGTGCCAGCAGCCGCGTCGGAGGCTACGAGCAGTACTTC CASSRVGGYEQYF
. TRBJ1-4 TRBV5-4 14 TGTGCCAGCAGCTTTGGAGGGATCGACGAAAAACTGTTTTTT CASSFGGIDEKLFF
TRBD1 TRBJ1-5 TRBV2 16 TGTGCCAGCAGTGAAGGACAGGGGGCGAACAATCAGCCCCAGCATTTT CASSEGQGANNQPQHF
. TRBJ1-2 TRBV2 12 TGTGCCAGCAGTGAAGACGGCTATGGCTACACCTTC CASSEDGYGYTF
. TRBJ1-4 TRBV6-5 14 TGTGCCAGCAGTTACAGCGCAACTAATGAAAAACTGTTTTTT CASSYSATNEKLFF
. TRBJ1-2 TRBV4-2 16 TGTGCCAGCAGCCAAGATGGGGCGGGGACTGGGTATGGCTACACCTTC CASSQDGAGTGYGYTF
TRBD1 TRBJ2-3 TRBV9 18 TGTGCCAGCAGCGTAGAAGGCGGGACAGGAACTAGCACAGATACGCAGTATTTT CASSVEGGTGTSTDTQYF
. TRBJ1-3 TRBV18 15 TGTGCCAGCTCACCACCGGACAGCCCTGGAAACACCATATATTTT CASSPPDSPGNTIYF
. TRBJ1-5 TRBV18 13 TGTGCCAGCTCACCAGGGGGCGATCAGCCCCAGCATTTT CASSPGGDQPQHF
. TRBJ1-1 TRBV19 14 TGTGCCAGTAGTATTAAGGGGCTTCCCACTGAAGCTTTCTTT CASSIKGLPTEAFF
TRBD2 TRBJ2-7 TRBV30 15 TGTGCCTGGAGTGTAGCGGGGGGTGCCCCCTACGAGCAGTACTTC CAWSVAGGAPYEQYF
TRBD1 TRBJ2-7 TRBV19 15 TGTGCCAGTAGTATTTGGGACAGCGACTCCTACGAGCAGTACTTC CASSIWDSDSYEQYF
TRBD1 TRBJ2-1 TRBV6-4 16 TGTGCCAGCAGTGTTGGGACAGCCAGTGCAGGCGATGAGCAGTTCTTC CASSVGTASAGDEQFF
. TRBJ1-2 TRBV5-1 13 TGCGCCAGCAGCCAGCTAGAGAACTATGGCTACACCTTC CASSQLENYGYTF
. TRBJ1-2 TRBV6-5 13 TGTGCCAGCAGGGGCGGGGGGAACTATGGCTACACCTTC CASRGGGNYGYTF